The 16 T cell receptor beta chains presented below share a single source sample, sequenced in a study of T cells expressing NK-cell markers. TCRdb re-called the 5' RACE reads and gives one entry per CDR3 protein, without DNA. The sample yields fewer than 550,000 distinct CDR3 sequences, of which the top ten take up 1.4%. Material: blood T cells: a sorted CD56 or NKG2C T cell subset, CD4+ or CD8+ T cells, or bulk PBMC T cells (not recorded which). The receptors shown here come from a woman aged 50 to 60 in good health.

This chain links TRBV18 with TRBJ2-1; absent DNA, TCRdb's TRBD1 call cannot be checked. Germline V gives CDR1 KGHSH, CDR2 LQKENI. The CDR3 runs 14 residues. CDR3 region: CASSQLASLGEQFF.

The chain is built from TRBV2 and TRBJ2-5; with no DNA, the TCRdb D assignment of TRBD2 cannot be verified. The CDR3 totals 15 residues. The germline V gene has CDR1 SNHLY and CDR2 FYNNEI. CDR3 sequence reads: CASSPGTSGRETQCF.

The rearrangement uses TRBV6-1 and TRBJ2-2; absent DNA, TCRdb's TRBD2 call cannot be checked. The CDR3 has 15 amino acids. CDR1 and CDR2 (germline): MNHNS, SASEGT. The CDR3 region is CASSFKAGNTGELFF.

The gene calls are TRBV24-1 and TRBJ2-1; TCRdb's assignment of TRBD2 cannot be checked, as there is no DNA. Germline values: CDR1 KGHDR, CDR2 SFDVKD. The CDR3 is made up of 16 amino acids. CDR3 residues: CATSDSSGESYNEQFF.

The V call is TRBV20-1, the J call TRBJ2-3; the TCRdb call, TRBD2, lacks DNA for checking. This CDR3 contains 15 residues. Germline V gives CDR1 DFQATT, CDR2 SNEGSKA (reference sequence). This CDR3 is CSATTSGRTTDTQYF.

V usage is TRBV3-1 and J usage is TRBJ1-5; TCRdb indicates TRBD1, and absent DNA this call remains unverified. Germline-derived CDR1 and CDR2 are LGHDT and YNNKEL (reference sequence). CDR3 length: 18 amino acids. CDR3 loop: CASSQDRPGQVYNQPQHF.

J is TRBJ2-1 and V is TRBV13. Per the germline V gene, CDR1 is PRHDT and CDR2 is FYEKMQ (reference sequence). The CDR3 is made up of 17 amino acids. The CDR3 sequence is CASSPFLGAGVYNEQFF.

J is TRBJ2-1 and V is TRBV12-3 or TRBV12-4; the D gene TCRdb calls, TRBD1, cannot be checked with no DNA. The CDR3 has 16 residues. This CDR3 reads CASSPQTVSSYNEQFF.

V gene TRBV20-1 combines with J gene TRBJ2-1; lacking DNA, the TRBD1 call made by TCRdb goes unchecked. The CDR3 contains 15 residues. Germline V CDR1 and CDR2: DFQATT, SNEGSKA (reference sequence). The CDR3 sequence: CSARRRRGQYNEQFF.

The chain carries TRBV5-1 and TRBJ1-2. Per germline, CDR1 SGHRS and CDR2 YFSETQ. CDR3 size: 15 residues. CDR3 amino acids: CASSLGPTDLYGYTF.

The genes are TRBV12-3 or TRBV12-4 and TRBJ1-1. The CDR3 runs 12 residues. The CDR3 is CASSLSGWQAFF.

The chain links TRBV3-1 to TRBJ2-3; the D call from TCRdb, TRBD2, cannot be confirmed without DNA. The CDR3 contains 17 residues. Germline V gene lookup returns CDR1 LGHDT and CDR2 YNNKEL (reference sequence). CDR3 residues: CASSYLRLAASTDTQYF.

The chain links TRBV2 to TRBJ1-5; TCRdb calls TRBD1, which cannot be checked without DNA. The CDR3 loop spans 15 amino acids. Germline-derived CDR1 and CDR2 are SNHLY and FYNNEI. CDR3 sequence reads: CASKRQADSNQPQHF.

The V call is TRBV3-1, the J call TRBJ1-1; TCRdb selects TRBD1, and the lack of DNA leaves this call unchecked. CDR3 length equals 15 residues. Per the germline V gene, CDR1 is LGHDT and CDR2 is YNNKEL (reference sequence). CDR3 region: CASSPLGQVFWGAFF.

V is TRBV27 and J is TRBJ2-1; the D call from TCRdb, TRBD1, cannot be confirmed without DNA. The V gene's germline CDR1 is MNHEY and CDR2 SMNVEV (reference sequence). The CDR3 loop spans 13 amino acids. CDR3 sequence reads: CASSPQARNEQFF.

The chain carries TRBV20-1 and TRBJ2-1; checking the TCRdb D call of TRBD2 is not possible without DNA. Germline CDR1 and CDR2: DFQATT and SNEGSKA (reference sequence). This CDR3 contains 15 residues. The CDR3 region is CSAITSAALYNEQFF.